This T cell receptor (beta chain) was profiled in a study of T cell changes during pregnancy in multiple sclerosis. Sequencing used immunoSEQ multiplex PCR; TCRdb keeps in-frame clones, though not all of them. This sample has roughly 42,000 clones, with 80% to 90% found just once. CDR1 is LNHDA, CDR2 SQIVND, per germline (reference sequence). The CDR3 runs 13 residues. Trimming took 4 bases from V and 7 from J, leaving 11 bases between them. The sequences come from CD4+ T cells from peripheral blood mononuclear cells, collected in the first trimester of pregnancy. The origin of this receptor is a female donor with multiple sclerosis, enrolled in a pregnancy study. The chain joins TRBV19 to TRBJ1-5; D gene unclear. CDR3 DNA sequence: TGTGCCAGTAGTACCGGGTCCCCCCAGCCCCAGCATTTT. Amino acid sequence: CASSTGSPQPQHF.